This entry lists 15 T cell receptor beta chains sequenced from one sample in a study of PD-L1 blockade in urothelial cancer. Time point specified: peripheral blood 6 weeks after treatment start. Here immunoSEQ multiplex PCR was the method, and the copy in TCRdb shows in-frame clones only, minus some. Of about 30,000 clones listed, roughly 87% are singletons. Source: PBMCs, taken around atezolizumab (anti-PD-L1) treatment. The source of these receptors is a man older than 75 with urothelial cancer.

The chain joins TRBV28 to TRBJ2-3; a possible D gene is TRBD1 (6 bases). With 5 bases removed from V and 3 bases from J, the gap between germline ends came to 9 bases. Germline V gene lookup returns CDR1 MDHEN and CDR2 SYDVKM. The CDR3 runs to 13 residues. The DNA for the CDR3 is TGTGCCAGCAGTCCAACAGGGACAGATACGCAGTATTTT. Translated, it gives CASSPTGTDTQYF. Supplemented by reference TRBV28 and TRBJ2-3, the full variable domain reads DVKVTQSSRYLVKRTGEKVFLECVQDMDHENMFWYRQDPGLGLRLIYFSYDVKMKEKGDIPEGYSVSREKKERFSLILESASTNQTSMYLCASSPTGTDTQYFGPGTRLTVL.

The rearrangement uses TRBV30 and TRBJ2-5, with a weak D call TRBD1 (6 bases). V was trimmed by 2 bases and J by 9 bases, leaving 13 bases between them. CDR1 and CDR2 (germline): GTSNPN, SVGIG (reference sequence). CDR3 length: 12 amino acids. CDR3 nucleotides: TGTGCCTGGAGTAGCGAGCCAGGGGCCCAGTACTTC. Protein sequence: CAWSSEPGAQYF.

The rearrangement links TRBV10-3 to TRBJ2-7, with 7 bases identical to TRBD2. V was pared by 2 bases and J by 5 bases, with 9 bases of the junction left unmatched. The CDR3 spans 15 residues. CDR1 and CDR2 (germline): ENHRY, SYGVKD. This chain's CDR3 is CAISEGAGVTHEQYF. CDR3 nucleotides: TGTGCCATCAGTGAGGGGGCGGGAGTCACCCACGAGCAGTACTTC.

CDR3 nucleotides: TGTGCCAGCAGCAGAAGAGGGAACACCGGGGAGCTGTTTTTT. Protein: CASSRRGNTGELFF. V and J are TRBV11-2 and TRBJ2-2; D ambiguous. V shed 5 bases and J shed 1 base, with 8 bases lying between them. Germline values: CDR1 SGHAT, CDR2 FQNNGV. This CDR3 comprises 14 residues. Drawing the rest from reference TRBV11-2 and TRBJ2-2, the complete variable domain is EAGVAQSPRYKIIEKRQSVAFWCNPISGHATLYWYQQILGQGPKLLIQFQNNGVVDDSQLPKDRFSAERLKGVDSTLKIQPAKLEDSAVYLCASSRRGNTGELFFGEGSRLTVL.

The rearrangement joins TRBV9 to TRBJ1-1; D not certain. Germline assignment: CDR1 SGDLS and CDR2 YYNGEE. V was pared by 0 bases and J by 5 bases, with 8 bases between. This CDR3 has 13 amino acids. The CDR3 protein is CASSVGGWTEAFF. CDR3 DNA sequence: TGTGCCAGCAGCGTAGGAGGGTGGACTGAAGCTTTCTTT.

This clone was observed once. The chain employs TRBV6-5 and TRBJ2-6; TRBD2 might be the D (5 bases). The germline gives CDR1 MNHEY, CDR2 SVGAGI. The CDR3 covers 16 residues. Trimming shortened V by 4 bases and J by 1 base, and 11 bases separated the two germline ends. CDR3 coding DNA: TGTGCCAGCAGTTCACGCGAGGGATCTGGGGCCAACGTCCTGACTTTC. Protein: CASSSREGSGANVLTF.

The chain joins TRBV10-2 to TRBJ2-5; TRBD2 agrees at 7 bases. Germline V lookup: CDR1 WSHSY, CDR2 SAAADI. V was clipped by 2 bases and J by 4 bases; unmatched bases: 10. The CDR3 has 16 amino acids. The CDR3 is CASSEIPRKRGETQYF. CDR3 nucleotide sequence: TGCGCCAGCAGTGAGATTCCGAGGAAGCGGGGAGAGACCCAGTACTTC.

The rearrangement joins TRBV30 to TRBJ2-3; 12 bases fit TRBD1. Germline V gene sequence: CDR1 GTSNPN, CDR2 SVGIG (reference sequence). The V gene end was trimmed by 2 bases and the J gene end by 6 bases; junction bases not matched to a gene: 9. The CDR3 covers 16 residues. As DNA, the CDR3 is TGTGCCTGGAGTATGGGACAGGGGGCGGCGGGGGATACGCAGTATTTT. It specifies CAWSMGQGAAGDTQYF.

This chain uses TRBV9 with TRBJ2-5, with D tentatively TRBD2 (7 bases). V was cut by 3 bases and J by 4 bases, with 13 bases left in between. Germline loops: CDR1 SGDLS, CDR2 YYNGEE. This CDR3 spans 14 amino acids. The CDR3 region is CASSGGGGGETQYF. In DNA form, the CDR3 reads TGTGCCAGCAGCGGGGGAGGGGGGGGAGAGACCCAGTACTTC.

The chain uses TRBV18 and TRBJ1-5; 9 bases are shared with TRBD1. V lost 5 bases to trimming and J lost 3 bases; unmatched junction nucleotides: 5. Germline CDR1 and CDR2: KGHSH and LQKENI. The CDR3 length is 15 residues. This chain's CDR3 is CASSEGQGNNQPQHF. The CDR3 DNA is TGTGCCAGCTCAGAAGGACAGGGGAACAATCAGCCCCAGCATTTT.

V and J are TRBV11-3 and TRBJ1-5, with D uncertain. CDR1 and CDR2 from the germline V gene are SGHNT and YENEEA. V was clipped by 10 bases and J by 2 bases, with 15 bases between them. The CDR3 is 14 amino acids. In DNA form, the CDR3 reads TGTGCCATCCGCGGGTGGCCCCGCAATCAGCCCCAGCATTTT. Its translation is CAIRGWPRNQPQHF.

The rearrangement links TRBV28 to TRBJ2-1; D gene ambiguous. Trimming cost V 6 bases and J 7 bases, with 7 bases left between them. Germline V gives CDR1 MDHEN, CDR2 SYDVKM. The CDR3 has 11 residues. In nucleotides, the CDR3 is TGTGCCAGCAGCAGACTTAATGAGCAGTTCTTC. It encodes CASSRLNEQFF.

This chain links TRBV6-1 with TRBJ1-4; 8 bases are a match to TRBD1. CDR1 and CDR2 (germline): MNHNS, SASEGT. The CDR3 has 15 residues. V dropped 2 bases and J dropped 7; count of bases not matched to a gene: 6. The CDR3 loop is CASSEWGTGREKLFF. For the CDR3, the DNA is TGTGCCAGCAGTGAATGGGGGACAGGTCGTGAAAAACTGTTTTTT.

This chain connects TRBV30 to TRBJ2-3, with D unclear. CDR1 and CDR2 from the germline V gene are GTSNPN and SVGIG (reference sequence). With 1 base removed from V and 1 base from J, the gap between germline ends came to 12 bases. There are 15 residues in the CDR3. The DNA for the CDR3 is TGTGCCTGGAGTGCCCTTTTATCAGGCACAGATACGCAGTATTTT. Amino acids: CAWSALLSGTDTQYF.

The chain combines TRBV10-3 with TRBJ2-2; D perhaps matches TRBD2 (5 bases). V lost 6 bases to trimming and J lost 4 bases, with 18 bases between them. Germline lookup yields CDR1 ENHRY and CDR2 SYGVKD. CDR3 length: 16 amino acids. This CDR3 reads CAIRRAAPEGTGELFF. The CDR3 DNA reads as TGTGCCATCAGACGGGCTGCCCCCGAGGGCACCGGGGAGCTGTTTTTT.